This passage covers 18 T cell receptor beta chains from one sample sequenced in a study of CXCR3-negative and CXCR3-positive naive CD8 T cells. Regarding the study as a whole: More hydrophobic TRB CDR3s were found in CXCR3-positive naive cells than in CXCR3-negative naive cells.

With UMI labels, 5' RACE was used to prepare the TRB cDNA libraries. TCRdb reprocessed the 5' RACE reads and keeps a single row for each CDR3 protein, giving no DNA. The table lists tens of thousands of distinct CDR3 sequences. For these TCRs, the target antigens are not known. Sequencing was carried out using naive CXCR3+ CD8+ T cells from blood. Specified subset: CD45RO-CCR7+CD27+CD95- naive CD8+ T cells expressing CXCR3 (TNR3+). All receptors come from a human donor in good health. Some clones in this sample may be carry-over from other donors' samples.

The chain uses TRBV29-1 and TRBJ2-7; without DNA, the TCRdb call of TRBD1 cannot be checked. The CDR3 extends over 15 amino acids. Germline CDR1 and CDR2: SQVTM and ANQGSEA. This chain's CDR3 is CSVLEGASISYEQYF.

The genes are TRBV5-1 and TRBJ2-2; the TRBD2 assignment by TCRdb is unverifiable without DNA. CDR3 length: 12 amino acids. CDR1 is SGHRS and CDR2 is YFSETQ in the germline V gene. The CDR3 protein is CASSFLPGELFF.

This chain connects TRBV28 to TRBJ2-3; TCRdb's assignment of TRBD2 cannot be checked, as there is no DNA. This CDR3 region has 14 residues. The germline V gene encodes CDR1 MDHEN and CDR2 SYDVKM. CDR3: CAIRGLSSTDTQYF.

CDR3 amino acids: CSAGTSGSYEQYF. The rearrangement links TRBV20-1 to TRBJ2-7; the D call from TCRdb, TRBD2, cannot be confirmed without DNA. CDR3 length: 13 amino acids. Germline CDR1 and CDR2: DFQATT and SNEGSKA (reference sequence).

The CDR3 protein is CSASSASQGPFVQETQYF. The chain combines TRBV20-1 with TRBJ2-5; the TCRdb D gene call, TRBD2, has no DNA to confirm it. Germline CDR1 DFQATT, CDR2 SNEGSKA (reference sequence). The CDR3 sequence is 18 residues long.

This chain joins TRBV30 and TRBJ1-1. The CDR3 is 13 amino acids. CDR1 and CDR2 (germline): GTSNPN, SVGIG (reference sequence). This CDR3 reads CAWSVTRDTEAFF.

This rearrangement joins TRBV4-3 to TRBJ2-3. The germline V gene has CDR1 LGHNA and CDR2 YSLEER. This CDR3 is 15 amino acids long. The CDR3 sequence is CASSQDKLSTDTQYF.

The chain employs TRBV7-8 and TRBJ2-3; lacking DNA, the TRBD1 call made by TCRdb goes unchecked. Germline lookup yields CDR1 SGHVS and CDR2 FQNEAQ. The length of the CDR3 is 17 residues. CDR3 region: CASSWGGLSPSTDTQYF.

V and J are TRBV7-2 and TRBJ2-4; there is no DNA to check the TCRdb D call of TRBD1. Germline V gene sequence: CDR1 SGHTA, CDR2 FQGNSA. The CDR3 spans 15 residues. CDR3 residues: CASSLARTGKNIQYF.

The chain joins TRBV6-5 to TRBJ2-1. This CDR3 is 15 amino acids long. The V gene's germline CDR1 is MNHEY and CDR2 SVGAGI. The CDR3 loop is CASSYSKVALDEQFF.

This chain joins TRBV12-3 or TRBV12-4 and TRBJ2-1; TCRdb lists TRBD1, though no DNA is available to test this call. This CDR3 is built from 13 residues. CDR3 sequence: CASTGAVRNEQFF.

This rearrangement joins TRBV28 to TRBJ2-7; the D call of TRBD1 rests on TCRdb alone, since no DNA is present to check it. CDR1 MDHEN and CDR2 SYDVKM come from the germline V gene. The length of the CDR3 is 14 residues. CDR3 sequence: CASSLRGHSYEQYF.

This chain links TRBV28 with TRBJ2-3. The CDR3 totals 14 residues. Germline V gene lookup returns CDR1 MDHEN and CDR2 SYDVKM. The CDR3 protein is CASSRRGSTDTQYF.

The chain has TRBV29-1 and TRBJ1-5. The CDR3 has 13 residues. Germline assignment: CDR1 SQVTM and CDR2 ANQGSEA. CDR3 sequence: CSVGEGDNQPQHF.

The V call is TRBV4-3, the J call TRBJ2-7; TCRdb gives TRBD2 as the D gene, but with no DNA this cannot be confirmed. The CDR3 totals 15 residues. Germline values: CDR1 LGHNA, CDR2 YSLEER. CDR3 region: CASSQERSGSYEQYF.

The chain has TRBV21-1 and TRBJ2-3. TRBV21-1 constitutes a pseudogene. The CDR3 is 14 amino acids. The CDR3 loop is CASKDGARTDTQYF.

This chain joins TRBV6-6 and TRBJ2-2; TCRdb gives TRBD2 as the D gene, but with no DNA this cannot be confirmed. Looked up from germline, CDR1 is MNHNY and CDR2 is SVGAGI (reference sequence). CDR3 length: 15 amino acids. This chain's CDR3 is CASSYSREGTGELFF.

This rearrangement joins TRBV4-2 to TRBJ2-1. Germline-derived CDR1 and CDR2 are LGHNA and YNFKEQ. This CDR3 is built from 14 residues. CDR3 in amino acids: CASSQGDSFLEQFF.